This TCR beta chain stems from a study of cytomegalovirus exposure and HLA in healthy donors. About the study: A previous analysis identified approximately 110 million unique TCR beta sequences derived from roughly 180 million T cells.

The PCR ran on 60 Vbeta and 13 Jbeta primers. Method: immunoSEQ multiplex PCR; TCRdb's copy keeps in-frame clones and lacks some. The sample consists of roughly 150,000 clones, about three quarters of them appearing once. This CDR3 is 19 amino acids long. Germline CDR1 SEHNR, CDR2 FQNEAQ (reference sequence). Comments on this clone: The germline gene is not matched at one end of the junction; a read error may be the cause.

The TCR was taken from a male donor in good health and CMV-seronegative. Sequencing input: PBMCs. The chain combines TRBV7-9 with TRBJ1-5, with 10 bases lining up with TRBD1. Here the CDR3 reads CSSSLGRYGTGVYNQPQHF. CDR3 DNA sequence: TGTTCCAGCAGCTTAGGGCGGTACGGGACAGGGGTCTACAATCAGCCCCAGCATTTT.